The 17 T cell receptor beta chains presented below share a single source sample, sequenced in a study of CD8 T cells in Susac syndrome. Random hexamers served to reverse transcribe about 0.45 to 1 ug RNA. Via MiXCR, TCRdb re-called the immunoSEQ multiplex PCR reads, giving one row per CDR3 protein. This sample carries some 130,000 distinct CDR3 sequences, more than 85% of them seen once, and the ten largest clones take roughly 0.17%. The sample consisted of CD8+ T cells from PBMCs. These receptors were taken from a human donor with Susac syndrome.

The V and J genes are TRBV5-6 and TRBJ2-7, with D hard to call. Trimming took 2 bases from V and 0 from J, leaving 9 bases between them. The CDR3 loop spans 14 amino acids. Per germline, CDR1 SGHDT and CDR2 YYEEEE. CDR3 sequence: CASSFGSGSYEQYF. CDR3 nucleotides: TGTGCCAGCAGCTTTGGGTCGGGCTCCTACGAGCAGTACTTC.

The chain is built from TRBV13 and TRBJ1-2; D is uncertain. Germline V gene sequence: CDR1 PRHDT, CDR2 FYEKMQ (reference sequence). CDR3 size: 15 residues. The V gene lost 8 bases and the J gene lost 2 bases, with 18 bases spanning the gap. CDR3: CASASGVPGNYGYTF. The CDR3 DNA follows: TGTGCCAGCGCCTCCGGGGTTCCGGGAAACTATGGCTACACCTTC. The full variable domain, its missing parts supplied by reference TRBV13 and TRBJ1-2, is AAGVIQSPRHLIKEKRETATLKCYPIPRHDTVYWYQQGPGQDPQFLISFYEKMQSDKGSIPDRFSAQQFSDYHSELNMSSLELGDSALYFCASASGVPGNYGYTFGSGTRLTVV.

In this sample, this clonotype turned up once. CDR3 sequence (DNA): TGTGCCAGCAGATCATGGAGGACAGGCACAGATACGCAGTATTTT. Translation: CASRSWRTGTDTQYF. This chain uses TRBV6-1 with TRBJ2-3; D is possibly TRBD1 (6 bases). V lost 6 bases and J lost 1, with 14 bases in between. This CDR3 contains 15 residues. Looked up from germline, CDR1 is MNHNS and CDR2 is SASEGT.

The chain carries TRBV9 and TRBJ2-3; D possibly corresponds to TRBD2 (5 bases). This CDR3 comprises 15 residues. Looked up from germline, CDR1 is SGDLS and CDR2 is YYNGEE. V was pared by 3 bases and J by 6 bases, with 17 bases between. Here the CDR3 DNA reads TGTGCCAGCAGCGATACGGTCTGGGGAGAGGATACGCAGTATTTT. Its protein product is CASSDTVWGEDTQYF.

This sequence joins TRBV4-1 and TRBJ2-5; D not resolved. The length of the CDR3 is 14 residues. The V end was cut by 5 bases, the J end by 2 bases, with 12 bases between. CDR1 and CDR2 from the germline V gene are MGHRA and YSYEKL. The CDR3 DNA reads as TGCGCCAGCAGCTCCTCCGTGGGTCAAGAGACCCAGTACTTC. Encoded protein: CASSSSVGQETQYF.

The DNA for the CDR3 is TGTGCCAGCAGTGAGTCTAGCGGGAGAGATGAGCAGTTCTTC. Residues: CASSESSGRDEQFF. V and J are TRBV2 and TRBJ2-1; 10 bases agree with TRBD2. The trim removed 3 bases at V and 8 bases at J, leaving 4 bases unmatched. The germline CDR1 and CDR2 sequences are SNHLY and FYNNEI. The CDR3 is 14 amino acids.

The V gene is TRBV27, the J gene TRBJ1-1; possible D gene TRBD1, 6 bases. From germline, CDR1 is MNHEY and CDR2 SMNVEV (reference sequence). The CDR3 is made up of 16 amino acids. Trimming left V 2 bases short and J 2 bases short, with 15 bases between. This CDR3 reads CASSLGGQGGNTEAFF. Written as DNA, the CDR3 is TGTGCCAGCAGTTTAGGGGGACAAGGGGGAAACACTGAAGCTTTCTTT.

The chain has TRBV7-6 and TRBJ1-1; D is uncertain. Per germline, CDR1 SGHVS and CDR2 FNYEAQ. The CDR3 extends over 13 amino acids. The germline V and J ends were trimmed by 4 bases and 0 bases, with 6 bases remaining between them. The CDR3 nucleotides are TGTGCCAGCAGCTCCTACATGAACACTGAAGCTTTCTTT. Residues: CASSSYMNTEAFF.

The CDR3 DNA reads as TGTGCCAGCAGCACAGGGTTCGATGGCTACACCTTC. It translates to CASSTGFDGYTF. The chain links TRBV7-6 to TRBJ1-2; the D gene is possibly TRBD1 (6 bases). Trimming left V 5 bases short and J 6 bases short, with 10 bases between. This CDR3 contains 12 residues. CDR1 is SGHVS, CDR2 FNYEAQ, per germline.

The V call is TRBV7-8, the J call TRBJ1-5, with a tentative D call TRBD1 (6 bases). CDR3 size: 15 residues. CDR1 is SGHVS and CDR2 is FQNEAQ in the germline V gene. V was shortened by 0 bases and J by 6 bases, with 12 bases between the two germline ends. Here the CDR3 reads CASSLAGGTGQPQHF. CDR3 DNA sequence: TGTGCCAGCAGCTTAGCGGGGGGCACGGGTCAGCCCCAGCATTTT.

This clonotype was seen once. This sequence joins TRBV12-3 or TRBV12-4 and TRBJ1-2; D remains ambiguous. The V gene lost 3 bases and the J gene lost 7 bases, with 6 bases spanning the gap. CDR3 size: 11 residues. This chain's CDR3 is CASSFSSGYTF. The CDR3 DNA follows: TGTGCCAGCAGTTTCTCGAGTGGCTACACCTTC.

The rearrangement uses TRBV3-1 and TRBJ2-1, with 7 nucleotides matching TRBD2. After removal of 1 base from V and 5 bases from J, the junction contained 5 bases not matched to a gene. Germline V gives CDR1 LGHDT, CDR2 YNNKEL (reference sequence). The CDR3 extends over 15 amino acids. The CDR3 protein is CASSQVAGVNNEQFF. CDR3 bases: TGTGCCAGCAGCCAAGTTGCGGGAGTGAACAATGAGCAGTTCTTC.

The chain recombines TRBV5-1 with TRBJ1-5; TRBD1 is a possible D gene (5 bases). CDR1 SGHRS and CDR2 YFSETQ come from the germline V gene. V lost 2 bases and J lost 2, with 11 bases in between. CDR3 size: 15 residues. Here the CDR3 reads CASSFGTSGNQPQHF. The CDR3 DNA sequence: TGCGCCAGCAGCTTTGGGACTAGTGGCAATCAGCCCCAGCATTTT.

J is TRBJ1-2 and V is TRBV2; TRBD1 might be the D (5 bases). The germline CDR1 and CDR2 sequences are SNHLY and FYNNEI. This CDR3 is 14 amino acids long. V lost 3 bases, J lost 0 bases, and 8 bases lay in between. The CDR3 here is CASSDGTSNYGYTF. DNA for the CDR3: TGTGCCAGCAGTGATGGGACTTCTAACTATGGCTACACCTTC.

The V gene is TRBV7-8, the J gene TRBJ2-1, with TRBD1 matching over 7 bases. The germline gives CDR1 SGHVS, CDR2 FQNEAQ. The J segment lost 4 bases and the V segment lost 4 bases, leaving 13 bases of the junction unmatched. This CDR3 comprises 17 residues. The CDR3 spells CASSSLGETGLYNEQFF. The CDR3 coding sequence is TGTGCCAGCAGCTCCTTGGGGGAGACAGGGTTGTACAATGAGCAGTTCTTC.

The chain employs TRBV4-1 and TRBJ2-7, with D tentatively TRBD1 or TRBD2 (5 bases each). The CDR3 length is 14 residues. Deletions cut 0 bases from V and 6 bases from J, with 12 bases between. Germline V gene data show CDR1 as MGHRA and CDR2 as YSYEKL. For the CDR3, the DNA is TGCGCCAGCAGCCAAGACGGGACCGGCGGCGAGCAGTACTTC. Amino acids: CASSQDGTGGEQYF.

The CDR3 loop reads CASSAPPGANVLTF. The CDR3 nucleotides read TGTGCCAGCAGCGCCCCGCCTGGGGCCAACGTCCTGACTTTC. The chain is built from TRBV9 and TRBJ2-6; D is undetermined. The CDR3 has 14 amino acids. V shed 3 bases and J shed 2 bases, with 6 bases lying between them. Germline V lookup: CDR1 SGDLS, CDR2 YYNGEE.